The source of this TCR beta chain is a study of regulatory T cells in long-lasting Graves disease. The V and J ends lost 0 bases and 4 bases respectively, with 12 bases between them. CDR3 size: 15 residues. The germline V gene has CDR1 SEHNR and CDR2 FQNEAQ (reference sequence). Construction of the TCR beta libraries employed iRepertoire HTBI primers in conjunction with Arm-PCR of CDR3 regions. Each CDR3 protein is one row after TCRdb ran MiXCR on the multiplex PCR reads. The table has roughly 500,000 distinct CDR3 sequences, approximately 12% seen once. Described time point: newly diagnosed GD, antithyroid drugs for less than 3 months. Researchers made the TCR library from RNA that was extracted from PBMCs. This clonotype was detected only a few times. This same sample was also part of a study on T cells in Graves' hyperthyroidism and ophthalmopathy. That source reports: Patients were excluded because of uncontrolled infection, other autoimmune disease, pregnancy or lactation. In simple terms, a model built on 13 V-J features told ophthalmopathy apart from stable hyperthyroidism.

The clonotype was recovered from a man aged 25-45 years with Graves disease. The sample was peripheral blood mononuclear cells (PBMCs), taken at new diagnosis, from a patient treated with antithyroid drugs. J is TRBJ1-1 and V is TRBV7-9, with a possible D match to TRBD1 (5 bases). CDR3 sequence: CASSLANRYGTEAFF. CDR3 DNA: TGTGCCAGCAGCTTAGCCAACAGGTACGGCACTGAAGCTTTCTTT.